The 17 T cell receptor beta chains presented below share a single source sample, sequenced in a study of cytomegalovirus exposure and HLA in healthy donors. Primers for the PCR totalled 60 Vbeta and 13 Jbeta. Some clones are missing from TCRdb's copy, which holds only in-frame ones; the method was immunoSEQ multiplex PCR. The data show roughly 160,000 clones, approximately 80% seen once. The specimen sequenced was PBMCs. The receptors shown here come from a woman aged 50 to 65 in good health and CMV-seropositive.

The chain has TRBV19 and TRBJ2-5; 9 bases are a match to TRBD2. CDR3 length: 14 residues. The germline V gene encodes CDR1 LNHDA and CDR2 SQIVND (reference sequence). V lost 5 bases and J lost 5; bases outside the gene matches: 6. The CDR3 coding sequence is TGTGCCAGTAGTCCTAGCGGGGCTTGGGAGACCCAGTACTTC. Translation: CASSPSGAWETQYF.

The rearrangement links TRBV19 to TRBJ2-1, with 9 bases matching TRBD1. The CDR3 contains 15 residues. With 1 base clipped from V and 6 bases from J, the junction kept 4 bases outside the gene matches. CDR1 is LNHDA and CDR2 is SQIVND in the germline V gene (reference sequence). The DNA for the CDR3 is TGTGCCAGTAGTATAGTGGGACAGGGTTTCAATGAGCAGTTCTTC. It is translated as CASSIVGQGFNEQFF. Together with reference TRBV19 and TRBJ2-1, the CDR3 gives the full variable domain: DGGITQSPKYLFRKEGQNVTLSCEQNLNHDAMYWYRQDPGQGLRLIYYSQIVNDFQKGDIAEGYSVSREKKESFPLTVTSAQKNPTAFYLCASSIVGQGFNEQFFGPGTRLTVL.

This sequence joins TRBV6-5 and TRBJ1-3; D is unclear. CDR1 MNHEY and CDR2 SVGAGI come from the germline V gene. V dropped 7 bases and J dropped 3 bases, with 10 bases sitting between them. The CDR3 length is 13 residues. CDR3 loop: CASTPPGGNTIYF. CDR3 in DNA: TGTGCCAGCACCCCCCCAGGTGGAAACACCATATATTTT.

This clone was picked up a small number of times. V gene TRBV6-1 combines with J gene TRBJ1-6, with 7 nucleotides matching TRBD1. The germline gives CDR1 MNHNS, CDR2 SASEGT. V shed 2 bases and J 7 bases; nucleotides not matched to a gene: 5. The CDR3 has 15 amino acids. In DNA, the CDR3 is TGTGCCAGCAGTGAAACACAGGGGTCAAATTCACCCCTCCACTTT. This codes for CASSETQGSNSPLHF.

The chain joins TRBV9 to TRBJ2-1; 13 bases map to TRBD2. Unmatched junction bases numbered 4, after V lost 0 bases and J lost 10 bases. The CDR3 is 15 residues long. Germline V gene data show CDR1 as SGDLS and CDR2 as YYNGEE. The CDR3 DNA reads as TGTGCCAGCAGCGTAGGACTAGCGGGAGGTTTGGAGCAGTTCTTC. This codes for CASSVGLAGGLEQFF.

This clone was counted between two and nine times. The rearrangement uses TRBV13 and TRBJ1-1; perhaps TRBD1 as D (6 bases). V dropped 1 base and J dropped 3 bases, with 6 bases sitting between them. The CDR3 is 13 residues long. Per the germline V gene, CDR1 is PRHDT and CDR2 is FYEKMQ (reference sequence). In nucleotides, the CDR3 is TGTGCCAGCAGCTTAGACAGGGACACTGAAGCTTTCTTT. Translated, it gives CASSLDRDTEAFF.

The J gene is TRBJ1-1, the V gene TRBV7-2; tentative D call: TRBD1 (5 bases). In germline, CDR1 is SGHTA, CDR2 FQGNSA. This CDR3 region has 16 residues. V lost 1 base and J 6 bases, leaving 18 bases between the germline ends. CDR3 loop: CASSLVLGGDAPEAFF. DNA of the CDR3: TGTGCCAGCAGCTTAGTTTTGGGAGGGGATGCCCCTGAAGCTTTCTTT.

The chain joins TRBV5-6 to TRBJ1-3, with unresolved D. The germline V gene has CDR1 SGHDT and CDR2 YYEEEE. This CDR3 comprises 14 residues. Trimming shortened V by 0 bases and J by 10 bases, and 14 bases separated the two germline ends. The CDR3 sequence is CASSLGSSVETIYF. The DNA for the CDR3 is TGTGCCAGCAGCTTGGGGTCGTCCGTGGAGACCATATATTTT.

The table lists this clone with a few counts. The chain joins TRBV7-2 to TRBJ1-1; maybe TRBD1 (5 bases). The CDR3 sequence is 15 residues long. CDR1 is SGHTA and CDR2 is FQGNSA in the germline V gene. Trimming shortened V by 4 bases and J by 4 bases, and 16 bases separated the two germline ends. The CDR3 region is CASSWAGGEVTEAFF. The CDR3 DNA reads as TGTGCCAGCAGCTGGGCGGGAGGGGAGGTCACTGAAGCTTTCTTT.

The rearrangement links TRBV7-2 to TRBJ2-1, with D perhaps TRBD2 (6 bases). The V end was cut by 5 bases, the J end by 6 bases, with 20 bases between. Germline assignment: CDR1 SGHTA and CDR2 FQGNSA. The CDR3 covers 16 residues. The DNA of the CDR3 is TGTGCCAGCAGCCTCGTAGGCGGGGTCTTGATCAATGAGCAGTTCTTC. Amino acids: CASSLVGGVLINEQFF.

The chain uses TRBV5-1 and TRBJ1-1; 8 nucleotides line up with TRBD1. The germline gives CDR1 SGHRS, CDR2 YFSETQ. The V and J ends lost 4 bases and 5 bases, in that order; junction bases with no gene match: 22. CDR3 length equals 19 residues. CDR3 region: CASSLRPDVSGGAGTEAFF. DNA for the CDR3: TGCGCCAGCAGCCTCCGTCCGGACGTTTCAGGGGGCGCCGGGACTGAAGCTTTCTTT. Filled out from reference TRBV5-1 and TRBJ1-1, the complete variable domain reads KAGVTQTPRYLIKTRGQQVTLSCSPISGHRSVSWYQQTPGQGLQFLFEYFSETQRNKGNFPGRFSGRQFSNSRSEMNVSTLELGDSALYLCASSLRPDVSGGAGTEAFFGQGTRLTVV.

The rearrangement links TRBV5-4 to TRBJ2-3; 9 bases align to TRBD1. From germline, CDR1 is SGHNT and CDR2 YYREEE (reference sequence). The CDR3 is 14 residues long. V shed 3 bases and J 3 bases; nucleotides not matched to a gene: 2. CDR3 sequence (DNA): TGTGCCAGCAGCTCGGACAGGGGAACAGATACGCAGTATTTT. Translated, it gives CASSSDRGTDTQYF.

This clone showed up just a few times. An end of the junction does not agree with germline; a read error may underlie this. V gene TRBV5-6 combines with J gene TRBJ2-6, with 8 bases that match TRBD1. CDR3 length equals 13 residues. CDR1 is SGHDT and CDR2 is YYEEEE in the germline V gene. CDR3 DNA sequence: TGTGCCAGCAGCGTGGACAGGGCCAACGGCCTGACTTTC. Its translation: CASSVDRANGLTF.

This clone appeared once. V usage is TRBV6-5 and J usage is TRBJ2-2; D is perhaps TRBD2 (5 bases). This CDR3 comprises 14 residues. V dropped 6 bases and J dropped 1 base, with 9 bases sitting between them. Germline V gene sequence: CDR1 MNHEY, CDR2 SVGAGI. The CDR3 DNA reads as TGTGCCAGCAGCCTCGGACTGAACACCGGGGAGCTGTTTTTT. It specifies CASSLGLNTGELFF.

The CDR3 sequence is CASSLGGSGNTIYF. Here the CDR3 DNA reads TGCGCCAGCAGCCTGGGCGGGAGCGGAAACACCATATATTTT. This rearrangement joins TRBV4-1 to TRBJ1-3; D is ambiguous. This CDR3 is 14 amino acids long. Germline CDR1 and CDR2: MGHRA and YSYEKL. V was trimmed by 4 bases and J by 4 bases, leaving 11 bases between them.

This clone has only a few counts. The chain couples TRBV30 to TRBJ1-5, with TRBD1 matching over 8 bases. Germline loops: CDR1 GTSNPN, CDR2 SVGIG (reference sequence). CDR3 length: 13 amino acids. J was trimmed by 4 bases and V by 5 bases; bases with no gene match: 4. The CDR3 loop is CAWGQGGNQPQHF. The CDR3 coding sequence is TGTGCCTGGGGACAGGGAGGGAATCAGCCCCAGCATTTT.

The chain recombines TRBV29-1 with TRBJ1-3; D is unclear. V dropped 5 bases and J dropped 4 bases, with 12 bases sitting between them. Germline V lookup: CDR1 SQVTM, CDR2 ANQGSEA. CDR3 length equals 13 residues. Here the CDR3 reads CSVRASGGNTIYF. DNA for the CDR3: TGCAGCGTTCGGGCTTCGGGGGGAAACACCATATATTTT.